The 28 T cell receptor beta chains below all came from one sample that was sequenced in a study of Ad26.COV2.S vaccination and SARS-CoV-2 variants. The treatment denotes: around 19 received Ad26.COV2.S at low or high dose, single or two shots; about 5 received placebo; per-sample allocation not given. Sampling was done on day 63 after the first vaccine or placebo injection. The table came from immunoSEQ multiplex PCR; TCRdb's copy has only in-frame clones and leaves some out. The sample includes roughly 350,000 clones, more than 85% of them seen just once. The sequencing used peripheral blood, collected in a trial of Ad26.COV2.S vaccine versus placebo. The receptors were gathered from a person between 18 and 60 years old who received the Ad26.COV2.S COVID-19 vaccine or a placebo.

The rearrangement links TRBV18 to TRBJ2-7, with D uncertain. The V gene's germline CDR1 is KGHSH and CDR2 LQKENI. CDR3 length: 14 residues. Between the trimmed V and J ends, which lost 1 base and 2 bases, there was a span of 9 bases. CDR3 in DNA: TGTGCCAGCTCACCACAGGGTTCGGCCTACGAGCAGTACTTC. Translating it yields CASSPQGSAYEQYF.

The chain joins TRBV4-2 to TRBJ1-5; weak D call: TRBD1 (5 bases). The CDR3 runs 14 residues. Germline loops: CDR1 LGHNA, CDR2 YNFKEQ. Deletions cut 3 bases from V and 7 bases from J, with 13 bases between. The CDR3 spells CASSHSRGGQPQHF. The CDR3, as DNA: TGTGCCAGCAGCCACTCTAGGGGTGGGCAGCCCCAGCATTTT.

The CDR3 region is CASSEQGNGYTF. CDR3 coding DNA: TGTGCCAGCAGTGAACAGGGTAATGGCTACACCTTC. The gene calls are TRBV2 and TRBJ1-2; possibly TRBD1 for D (5 bases). The CDR3 contains 12 residues. V was trimmed by 2 bases and J by 6 bases, leaving 7 bases between them. The germline V gene has CDR1 SNHLY and CDR2 FYNNEI.

The genes are TRBV19 and TRBJ2-6, with 11 bases fitting TRBD2. V shed 6 bases and J 3 bases; nucleotides not matched to a gene: 10. The CDR3 covers 18 residues. CDR1 LNHDA and CDR2 SQIVND come from the germline V gene (reference sequence). The chain's CDR3 is CASSASLAGGGGANVLTF. The CDR3 nucleotides read TGTGCCAGTAGCGCCAGCCTAGCGGGAGGAGGTGGGGCCAACGTCCTGACTTTC.

The chain employs TRBV9 and TRBJ2-3; D gene uncertain. The CDR3 is made up of 13 amino acids. Trimming removed 2 bases from V and 6 bases from J, with 10 bases in between. Germline V gives CDR1 SGDLS, CDR2 YYNGEE. The CDR3 coding sequence is TGTGCCAGCAGCGTTACCAGCTCGGATACGCAGTATTTT. Translation gives CASSVTSSDTQYF.

The V gene is TRBV14, the J gene TRBJ2-1; a possible D gene is TRBD2 (7 bases). The CDR3 totals 15 residues. From germline, CDR1 is SGHDN and CDR2 FVKESK. With 4 bases removed from V and 7 bases from J, the gap between germline ends came to 17 bases. This CDR3 reads CASSRWDKGGNEQFF. The CDR3 nucleotides read TGTGCCAGCAGCCGTTGGGACAAGGGGGGGAATGAGCAGTTCTTC. Full variable domain (rest looked up from reference TRBV14 and TRBJ2-1): EAGVTQFPSHSVIEKGQTVTLRCDPISGHDNLYWYRRVMGKEIKFLLHFVKESKQDESGMPNNRFLAERTGGTYSTLKVQPAELEDSGVYFCASSRWDKGGNEQFFGPGTRLTVL.

The chain employs TRBV6-6 and TRBJ1-2, with D hard to call. CDR3 length: 11 residues. Trimming stripped 7 bases from V and 2 bases from J, with 5 bases between. Germline V gene sequence: CDR1 MNHNY, CDR2 SVGAGI (reference sequence). The CDR3 bases are TGTGCCAGCAACGCAAACTATGGCTACACCTTC. As protein: CASNANYGYTF.

The CDR3 is CASSQDTGPQATQYF. Written as DNA, the CDR3 is TGTGCCAGCAGCCAAGATACCGGACCTCAGGCGACCCAGTACTTC. V and J are TRBV14 and TRBJ2-5; D ambiguous. CDR1 is SGHDN and CDR2 is FVKESK in the germline V gene. There are 15 residues in the CDR3. V shed 0 bases and J shed 7 bases, with 15 bases lying between them.

The chain employs TRBV30 and TRBJ1-1; D unresolved. In germline, CDR1 is GTSNPN, CDR2 SVGIG (reference sequence). The CDR3 spans 13 residues. V lost 3 bases and J 1 base, leaving 9 bases between the germline ends. CDR3 region: CAWREVKNTEAFF. The CDR3 DNA is TGTGCCTGGAGAGAGGTCAAGAACACTGAAGCTTTCTTT.

This chain joins TRBV28 and TRBJ2-2, with D uncertain. From germline, CDR1 is MDHEN and CDR2 SYDVKM. V was clipped by 6 bases and J by 8 bases, with 7 bases between them. The length of the CDR3 is 11 residues. CDR3 loop: CASSPAGELFF. In nucleotides, the CDR3 is TGTGCCAGCAGCCCCGCGGGGGAGCTGTTTTTT.

CDR3: CAWSRQGDQPQHF. DNA for the CDR3: TGTGCCTGGAGTAGGCAGGGCGATCAGCCCCAGCATTTT. The chain has TRBV30 and TRBJ1-5; maybe TRBD1 (5 bases). The V gene lost 2 bases and the J gene lost 5 bases, with 10 bases spanning the gap. The CDR3 is made up of 13 amino acids. Germline V gene data show CDR1 as GTSNPN and CDR2 as SVGIG (reference sequence).

V gene TRBV6-5 combines with J gene TRBJ2-2; 7 positions agree with TRBD2. This CDR3 has 12 residues. Germline loops: CDR1 MNHEY, CDR2 SVGAGI. The trim removed 8 bases at V and 6 bases at J, leaving 3 bases unmatched. The CDR3 DNA reads TGTGCCAGCCGGGGGGTTCCCGGGGAGCTGTTTTTT. Residues: CASRGVPGELFF.

The chain combines TRBV3-1 (or the pseudogene TRBV3-2) with TRBJ1-1; TRBD1 agrees at 7 bases. The CDR3 sequence is 16 residues long. From germline, CDR1 is LGHDT and CDR2 YNNKEL (reference sequence). The J segment lost 5 bases and the V segment lost 1 base, leaving 10 bases of the junction unmatched. CDR3 protein: CASSQGTGRGRTEAFF. In DNA form, the CDR3 reads TGTGCCAGCAGCCAAGGAACTGGGAGGGGGCGTACTGAAGCTTTCTTT.

V usage is TRBV5-1 and J usage is TRBJ2-1; 9 nucleotides agree with TRBD1. Germline loops: CDR1 SGHRS, CDR2 YFSETQ. Trimming at V came to 0 bases and at J to 4 bases, leaving 2 bases not matched to a gene. This CDR3 is 15 amino acids long. CDR3 nucleotide sequence: TGCGCCAGCAGCTTGGAGGGACAGGGTTACAATGAGCAGTTCTTC. This gives the protein CASSLEGQGYNEQFF.

This rearrangement joins TRBV6-1 to TRBJ1-1; D remains ambiguous. CDR3 size: 13 residues. The germline V gene encodes CDR1 MNHNS and CDR2 SASEGT. V was shortened by 2 bases and J by 5 bases, with 9 bases between the two germline ends. CDR3 residues: CASSERVMTEAFF. DNA of the CDR3: TGTGCCAGCAGTGAAAGAGTTATGACTGAAGCTTTCTTT.

The table lists this clone with a count of one. The chain uses TRBV5-1 and TRBJ2-2; a weak D match, TRBD1 (5 bases). The V end lost 3 bases, the J end lost 0 bases, and 12 bases lay between the germline ends. CDR3 length equals 16 residues. CDR1 is SGHRS and CDR2 is YFSETQ in the germline V gene. Written as DNA, the CDR3 is TGCGCCAGCAGCTGGGCAACAGGAGCGAACACCGGGGAGCTGTTTTTT. Its translation is CASSWATGANTGELFF.

This chain connects TRBV7-8 to TRBJ1-5; no clear D. Germline V gene data show CDR1 as SGHVS and CDR2 as FQNEAQ. This CDR3 spans 15 amino acids. The ends were cut back, 1 base at V and 0 bases at J, with 7 bases in the middle. The CDR3, as DNA: TGTGCCAGCAGCTTAGAATGGGCTAGCAATCAGCCCCAGCATTTT. Its translation is CASSLEWASNQPQHF.

The chain carries TRBV15 and TRBJ2-7; TRBD2 agrees at 10 bases. The CDR3 is 15 amino acids. V lost 3 bases to trimming and J lost 3 bases; unmatched junction nucleotides: 5. In germline, CDR1 is LNHNV, CDR2 YYDKDF (reference sequence). The CDR3 loop is CATSSRLAGDYEQYF. For the CDR3, the DNA is TGTGCCACCAGCAGTCGTCTAGCGGGAGACTACGAGCAGTACTTC.

The rearrangement uses TRBV6-5 and TRBJ2-5, with a possible D match to TRBD1 (5 bases). Looked up from germline, CDR1 is MNHEY and CDR2 is SVGAGI. The length of the CDR3 is 16 residues. Trimming removed 2 bases at V and 2 bases at J, with 15 bases between. The CDR3 protein is CASSYGVRVRQETQYF. As DNA, the CDR3 is TGTGCCAGCAGTTACGGTGTCAGGGTTAGGCAAGAGACCCAGTACTTC.

The V and J genes are TRBV27 and TRBJ2-6; TRBD1 matches at 11 bases. CDR1 is MNHEY and CDR2 is SMNVEV in the germline V gene (reference sequence). This CDR3 comprises 19 residues. V shed 4 bases, J shed 3 bases, and the junction held 11 bases outside the gene matches. CDR3 nucleotide sequence: TGTGCCAGCAGTTCTACCGGACAGGGGGCGCTTAGTGGGGCCAACGTCCTGACTTTC. Translation gives CASSSTGQGALSGANVLTF.

This chain uses TRBV27 with TRBJ1-4, with D perhaps TRBD1 (6 bases). The CDR3 runs to 14 residues. Germline CDR1 is MNHEY and CDR2 is SMNVEV (reference sequence). V shed 3 bases and J shed 7 bases, with 12 bases lying between them. Here the CDR3 DNA reads TGTGCCAGCAGTTTTTCAGGGGTTGGTGAAAAACTGTTTTTT. This encodes CASSFSGVGEKLFF.

The V call is TRBV7-9, the J call TRBJ2-3; D is tentatively TRBD1 or TRBD2 (6 bases each). The V end was cut by 1 base, the J end by 5 bases, with 10 bases between. The CDR3 spans 14 residues. Germline-derived CDR1 and CDR2 are SEHNR and FQNEAQ (reference sequence). CDR3 in amino acids: CASSLGRGRDTQYF. DNA for the CDR3: TGTGCCAGCAGCTTAGGACGGGGGCGAGATACGCAGTATTTT.

The chain uses TRBV18 and TRBJ2-1; D not resolved. Trimming took off 4 bases at V and 2 bases at J, with 21 bases between the two ends. The CDR3 contains 18 residues. Germline V lookup: CDR1 KGHSH, CDR2 LQKENI. CDR3 protein: CASSRDRWQLSTYNEQFF. CDR3 in DNA: TGTGCCAGCTCACGAGATCGGTGGCAGCTCTCCACCTACAATGAGCAGTTCTTC.

The CDR3 sequence is CATSRDRFEQFF. The CDR3 nucleotides are TGTGCCACCAGCAGAGATCGTTTTGAGCAGTTCTTC. The J gene is TRBJ2-1, the V gene TRBV15, with D uncertain. The CDR3 spans 12 residues. V lost 0 bases to trimming and J lost 9 bases, with 6 bases between them. CDR1 and CDR2 (germline): LNHNV, YYDKDF (reference sequence). Using reference TRBV15 and TRBJ2-1 for the parts outside the CDR3, the full variable domain is DAMVIQNPRYQVTQFGKPVTLSCSQTLNHNVMYWYQQKSSQAPKLLFHYYDKDFNNEADTPDNFQSRRPNTSFCFLDIRSPGLGDTAMYLCATSRDRFEQFFGPGTRLTVL.

The chain has TRBV20-1 and TRBJ2-7, with TRBD2 identical over 10 bases. CDR1 and CDR2 from the germline V gene are DFQATT and SNEGSKA (reference sequence). This CDR3 comprises 15 residues. V was clipped by 3 bases and J by 2 bases; unmatched bases: 7. CDR3 sequence reads: CSASLASGGTYEQYF. DNA for the CDR3: TGCAGTGCTAGTTTGGCTAGCGGGGGCACCTACGAGCAGTACTTC.

This chain links TRBV7-2 with TRBJ2-1; 11 bases fit TRBD2. The CDR3 loop spans 16 amino acids. J lost 6 bases, V lost 1 base, and 5 bases had no gene match. The germline gives CDR1 SGHTA, CDR2 FQGNSA. The CDR3 sequence: CASSLERLAGGNEQFF. The CDR3 DNA follows: TGTGCCAGCAGCTTAGAACGGCTAGCGGGGGGCAATGAGCAGTTCTTC.

CDR3: CASSLTGVHEQYF. CDR3 in DNA: TGTGCCAGCAGCCTCACGGGGGTCCACGAGCAGTACTTC. The rearrangement uses TRBV9 and TRBJ2-7, with D perhaps TRBD2 (6 bases). V lost 4 bases and J lost 5, with 13 bases in between. There are 13 residues in the CDR3. Germline values: CDR1 SGDLS, CDR2 YYNGEE. Full variable domain (missing parts from reference TRBV9 and TRBJ2-7): DSGVTQTPKHLITATGQRVTLRCSPRSGDLSVYWYQQSLDQGLQFLIQYYNGEERAKGNILERFSAQQFPDLHSELNLSSLELGDSALYFCASSLTGVHEQYFGPGTRLTVT.

This clone was seen once. The chain is built from TRBV9 and TRBJ2-7; TRBD1 matches 9 bases. The V gene's germline CDR1 is SGDLS and CDR2 YYNGEE. The CDR3 has 14 residues. J lost 3 bases, V lost 4 bases, and 5 bases had no gene match. CDR3 sequence (DNA): TGTGCCAGCAGCCCAAGGACAGGGGTCTACGAGCAGTACTTC. Its protein product is CASSPRTGVYEQYF.